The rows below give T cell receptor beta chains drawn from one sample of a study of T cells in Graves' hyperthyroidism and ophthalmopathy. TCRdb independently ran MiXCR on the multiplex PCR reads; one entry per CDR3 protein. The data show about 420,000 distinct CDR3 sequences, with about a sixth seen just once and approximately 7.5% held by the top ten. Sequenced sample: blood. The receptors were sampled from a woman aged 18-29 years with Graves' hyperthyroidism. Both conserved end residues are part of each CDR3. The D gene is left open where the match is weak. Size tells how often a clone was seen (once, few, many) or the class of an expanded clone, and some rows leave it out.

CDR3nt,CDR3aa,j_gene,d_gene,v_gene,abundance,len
TGTGCCAGCAGTGTAGCCAAAAACATTCAGTACTTC,CASSVAKNIQYF,TRBJ2-4,-,TRBV2,many,12
TGTGCCAGCAGCTCGGCGACAGGGACCGAGCAGTACTTC,CASSSATGTEQYF,TRBJ2-7,TRBD1,TRBV7-3,many,13
TGCAGTGCATATGACAGGAGGAGCTCCTACGAGCAGTACTTC,CSAYDRRSSYEQYF,TRBJ2-7,-,TRBV20-1,many,14
TGTGCCAGCAGTTTATGGCTAGCGGCCTACAATGAGCAGTTCTTC,CASSLWLAAYNEQFF,TRBJ2-1,TRBD2,TRBV12-3/TRBV12-4,once,15
TGTGCCACCAGTCCGATCCATGGGACAGGGATGGAAGATACGCAGTATTTT,CATSPIHGTGMEDTQYF,TRBJ2-3,TRBD1,TRBV24-1,-,17
TGTGCCAGCAGGGACCAACTCGGACAGTCTACAGATACGCAGTATTTT,CASRDQLGQSTDTQYF,TRBJ2-3,-,TRBV6-2/TRBV6-3,many,16
TGTGCCAGCAGCGTAGCTCAACTGGACAGGGCAAGTGGCTACACCTTC,CASSVAQLDRASGYTF,TRBJ1-2,TRBD1,TRBV9,-,16
TGCAGCGTAAGGAGGGCGGGCGACGAGCAGTACTTC,CSVRRAGDEQYF,TRBJ2-7,-,TRBV29-1,many,12
TGTGCCAGCAGCACCTACCTAGCGGGAGGGAGTCTCGGCTACGAGCAGTACTTC,CASSTYLAGGSLGYEQYF,TRBJ2-7,TRBD2,TRBV7-8,many,18
TGTGCCAGCAGAGAGACAGGGTCGAACACCGGGGAGCTGTTTTTT,CASRETGSNTGELFF,TRBJ2-2,TRBD1,TRBV6-1,-,15
TGTGCCAGCAGCTCGGTAGGGCTAGCGAACTCCACCGGGGAGCTGTTTTTT,CASSSVGLANSTGELFF,TRBJ2-2,-,TRBV5-4,-,17
TGTGCCAGCAGTAACCCGACAGGGGAACATGGCTATGGCTACACCTTC,CASSNPTGEHGYGYTF,TRBJ1-2,TRBD1,TRBV6-5,many,16
TGCAGCGTTGAAAGGAGGACAGGGGCAGCCTACGAGCAGTACTTC,CSVERRTGAAYEQYF,TRBJ2-7,TRBD1,TRBV29-1,-,15
TGCAGCGCTCAACATGACAGGGATGGCTACACCTTC,CSAQHDRDGYTF,TRBJ1-2,TRBD1,TRBV29-1,-,12
TGTGCCGCCCCCTTCCTCGGGGGCGAATCGAACACTGAAGCTTTCTTT,CAAPFLGGESNTEAFF,TRBJ1-1,-,TRBV24-1,many,16
TGTGCCAGCAGCCGAGGGGCAGATAGCAATCAGCCCCAGCATTTT,CASSRGADSNQPQHF,TRBJ1-5,-,TRBV16,few,15
TGTGCCAGCAGCAGAGGGACGGGGATGACCACAGATACGCAGTATTTT,CASSRGTGMTTDTQYF,TRBJ2-3,-,TRBV9,many,16
TGTGCCAGCAGCTTAAGGGGGGGGGGGGTCAACTACAATGAGCAGTTCTTC,CASSLRGGGVNYNEQFF,TRBJ2-1,-,TRBV7-9,few,17
TGTGCCAGCAGTTTGTCTAGCGGGGGGGGACCCTACGAGCAGTACTTC,CASSLSSGGGPYEQYF,TRBJ2-7,TRBD2,TRBV27,many,16
TGCAGTGCTCGTGTGGGGACAGAGAATTCACCCCTCCACTTT,CSARVGTENSPLHF,TRBJ1-6,TRBD1,TRBV20-1,-,14
TGTGCCAGCAGCCGGACCAGCGGGAGAGGGTGGCCCTACGAGCAGTACTTC,CASSRTSGRGWPYEQYF,TRBJ2-7,TRBD2,TRBV5-6,once,17
TGTGCCAGCACTTTCAGACTAGACAATGAGCAGTTCTTC,CASTFRLDNEQFF,TRBJ2-1,-,TRBV28,few,13
TGTGCCAGCAGTTTCCCGCCCGGGACAGGGGGCTCCTACGAGCAGTACTTC,CASSFPPGTGGSYEQYF,TRBJ2-7,TRBD1,TRBV28,-,17
TGCAGTGCTAGAGACCCCGGCAGGGGGGTTCTGAATGAGCAGTTCTTC,CSARDPGRGVLNEQFF,TRBJ2-1,-,TRBV20-1,many,16
TGTGCCACCGGTACCTCCTACGAGCAGTACTTC,CATGTSYEQYF,TRBJ2-7,-,TRBV15,many,11
TGTGCTAGTGGTTTGAGACAGGGTTACAATGAGCAGTTCTTC,CASGLRQGYNEQFF,TRBJ2-1,TRBD1,TRBV12-5,many,14
TGTGCCAGCACGGTAGCCCAGCGGGCCAATTCACCCCTCCACTTT,CASTVAQRANSPLHF,TRBJ1-6,-,TRBV6-1,many,15
TGTGCCAGCGGGCGGGACAGTGGCGATTCACCCCTCCACTTT,CASGRDSGDSPLHF,TRBJ1-6,TRBD1,TRBV2,many,14
TGTGCCAGCAGAAGTTGGACAGAAGGGCCCAATCAGCCCCAGCATTTT,CASRSWTEGPNQPQHF,TRBJ1-5,-,TRBV27,many,16
TGCAGTGCTAGTCCCCGCTCTCCCTACGAGCAGTACTTC,CSASPRSPYEQYF,TRBJ2-7,-,TRBV20-1,many,13
TGTGCCAGCAGCTTAGGATCTAGCGGGGGGCACTACGAGCAGTACTTC,CASSLGSSGGHYEQYF,TRBJ2-7,TRBD2,TRBV7-2,many,16
TGTGCCAGCCACCCTGGGGGATGGGCAGATACGCAGTATTTT,CASHPGGWADTQYF,TRBJ2-3,-,TRBV6-1,many,14
TGTGCCAGCAGTTCCCTTATGGGGGGCACAGATACGCAGTATTTT,CASSSLMGGTDTQYF,TRBJ2-3,-,TRBV11-2,many,15
TGTGCCAGTAGCAAGACAGGGGCGAAAGCCAAAAACATTCAGTACTTC,CASSKTGAKAKNIQYF,TRBJ2-4,TRBD1,TRBV19,-,16
TGTGCCAGCAGCGGGGCGTACGAGCAGTACTTC,CASSGAYEQYF,TRBJ2-7,-,TRBV7-8,many,11
TGTGCCAGCAGCCTAACGGGACAGATGACCGAAGCTTTCTTT,CASSLTGQMTEAFF,TRBJ1-1,TRBD1,TRBV11-2,many,14
TGTGCTAGTGGTTTGGTACTCTCAGGGGGCAATAATGAAAAACTGTTTTTT,CASGLVLSGGNNEKLFF,TRBJ1-4,TRBD1,TRBV12-5,many,17
TGTGCCAGCAGCTTCGGGACAGGGGACGCGTACGAGCAGTTCTTC,CASSFGTGDAYEQFF,TRBJ2-1,TRBD1,TRBV12-3/TRBV12-4,many,15
TGTGCCAGCAGTTTATACGACGAGCAGTACTTC,CASSLYDEQYF,TRBJ2-7,-,TRBV28,many,11
TGTGCCACAAGGGACAGCACCTCTGGAAACACCATATATTTT,CATRDSTSGNTIYF,TRBJ1-3,TRBD1,TRBV10-3,few,14
TGCGCCAGCAGCCCTTCGACAGGGGGGTACGAGCAGTACTTC,CASSPSTGGYEQYF,TRBJ2-7,TRBD1,TRBV5-1,many,14
TGTGCCAGCAGTTACTTGGGGCCAACTAATGAAAAACTGTTTTTT,CASSYLGPTNEKLFF,TRBJ1-4,-,TRBV6-5,many,15
TGTGCCAGCAGCCGGCCGGCAGGGACCCAGTACTTC,CASSRPAGTQYF,TRBJ2-5,-,TRBV6-2/TRBV6-3,many,12
TGTGCCAGCAGACCGACAGGGACTGGGGCCAACGTCCTGACTTTC,CASRPTGTGANVLTF,TRBJ2-6,TRBD1,TRBV7-9,many,15
TGTGCCAGCAGCTTCACCGGGACATCCTACGAGCAGTACTTC,CASSFTGTSYEQYF,TRBJ2-7,-,TRBV7-2,many,14
TGTGCCAGCAGCTTAGACCGAAATAGGGAGCTGTTTTTT,CASSLDRNRELFF,TRBJ2-2,-,TRBV11-2,many,13
TGCGCCAGCAGAGAGGGAGGAGGGGTCTACGAGCAGTACTTC,CASREGGGVYEQYF,TRBJ2-7,-,TRBV5-1,many,14
TGCGCCAGCAGCTCGGGTACAGGGGCTGAAGAGACCCAGTACTTC,CASSSGTGAEETQYF,TRBJ2-5,TRBD1,TRBV5-1,few,15
TGCAGTGCTACCTCGCGGAGGACTAATGAAAAACTGTTTTTT,CSATSRRTNEKLFF,TRBJ1-4,-,TRBV20-1,many,14
TGCAGTGCTAGAGATTCGGCTAGCGGGGATTATGAGCAGTTCTTC,CSARDSASGDYEQFF,TRBJ2-1,TRBD2,TRBV20-1,many,15
TGTGCCAGCAGCTTAGTTAACTCGCACAATGAGCAGTTCTTC,CASSLVNSHNEQFF,TRBJ2-1,-,TRBV7-2,many,14